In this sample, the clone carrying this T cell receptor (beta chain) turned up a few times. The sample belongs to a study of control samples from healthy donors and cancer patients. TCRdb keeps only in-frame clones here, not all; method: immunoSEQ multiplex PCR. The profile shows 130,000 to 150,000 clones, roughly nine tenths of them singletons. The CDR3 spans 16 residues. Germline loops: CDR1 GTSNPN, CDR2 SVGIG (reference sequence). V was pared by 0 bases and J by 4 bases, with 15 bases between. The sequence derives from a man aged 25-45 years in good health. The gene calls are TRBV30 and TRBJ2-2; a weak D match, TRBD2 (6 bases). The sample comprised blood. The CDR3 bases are TGTGCCTGGAGTGTACCCGGGGGTGGTATCACCGGGGAGCTGTTTTTT. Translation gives CAWSVPGGGITGELFF.